The clone carrying this T cell receptor beta chain has at least ten counts. Antigen specificity is unknown. The data stem from a study of neurological immune-mediated disorders. Study-wide findings and caveats: The repertoires of 18 of 34 multiple sclerosis patients were placed by phylogenetic grouping in a single related-CDR3 cluster, which may be a signature.

The cDNA was produced through 5'RACE with 10-nucleotide random UMIs. Each CDR3 protein is one row after TCRdb ran MiXCR on the 5' RACE reads. Among approximately 38,000 distinct CDR3 sequences listed, roughly 2.5% were seen once. V shed 3 bases and J 1 base; nucleotides not matched to a gene: 9. Per germline, CDR1 SGDLS and CDR2 YYNGEE. CDR3 length: 17 residues. The chain has TRBV9 and TRBJ2-3; 9 bases map to TRBD2. The sequence was collected from a man aged 45 to 65 with multiple sclerosis. The sample comprised PBMCs. This CDR3 reads CASSADLSGGRTDTQYF. Here the CDR3 DNA reads TGTGCCAGCAGCGCAGACCTTAGCGGGGGCCGCACAGATACGCAGTATTTT.